This TCR beta chain originates from a study of Ad26.COV2.S vaccination and SARS-CoV-2 variants. Only in-frame clones appear in the TCRdb table, and some are missing; sequencing was by immunoSEQ multiplex PCR. Here the sample spans roughly 270,000 clones, around 87% being singletons. Noted treatment: around 19 received Ad26.COV2.S at low or high dose, single or two shots; about 5 received placebo; per-sample allocation not given. Collection of samples fell on day 63 after the first vaccine or placebo injection. Looked up from germline, CDR1 is LNHDA and CDR2 is SQIVND (reference sequence). The CDR3 sequence is 17 residues long. The V and J ends lost 3 bases and 3 bases respectively, with 20 bases between them.

Sequences were derived from peripheral blood, sampled in a trial of Ad26.COV2.S vaccine versus placebo. The sequence derives from a person aged 18-65 years who received the Ad26.COV2.S COVID-19 vaccine or a placebo. This rearrangement joins TRBV19 to TRBJ1-2, with D maybe TRBD1 (6 bases). The CDR3 nucleotides read TGTGCCAGTAGTATCGGTCTAGGGACAAAGAATTACTATGGCTACACCTTC. Residues: CASSIGLGTKNYYGYTF.